This T cell receptor (beta chain) came from a study of T cell responses to AZD1222 COVID-19 vaccine. A note on this clone: The antigen is unknown.

The CDR3 length is 18 residues. CDR1 and CDR2 from the germline V gene are SGHAT and FQNNGV. The junction had 13 bases not matched to a gene; V was cut back by 7 bases and J by 2 bases. Findings and limits, study-wide: Without day 14 samples, only post-peak T cell repertoires were studied. White British people made up most donors, females outnumbered males, and clonal diversity was possibly underestimated. The study reported that nearly half of spike-specific TCRs target unmutated variant regions. Seropositivity was recorded at baseline in only 6 or 7 AZD1222 recipients.

Some clones are missing from TCRdb's copy, which holds only in-frame ones; the method was immunoSEQ multiplex PCR. Of fewer than 150,000 clones listed, approximately 94% are singletons. Sample: peripheral blood, taken on day 0 of AZD1222 vaccination. The chain employs TRBV11-2 and TRBJ2-6; TRBD1 agrees at 8 bases. This receptor was taken from an adult in good health. Written as DNA, the CDR3 is TGTGCCAGCACACTTCGGGGACAGGCCACCACTGGGGCCAACGTCCTGACTTTC. Amino acid sequence: CASTLRGQATTGANVLTF.